This T cell receptor (beta chain) was recovered during a study of blood T cell repertoires in COVID-19. Overall study context: Sample material is recorded as cDNA or gDNA derived from T cells, B-cell-depleted T cells, or PBMCs.

Some clones are missing from TCRdb's copy, which holds only in-frame ones; the method was immunoSEQ multiplex PCR. The sample yields about 200,000 clones, around four fifths seen once. V dropped 6 bases and J dropped 2 bases, with 16 bases sitting between them. This CDR3 contains 15 residues. The V gene's germline CDR1 is SNHLY and CDR2 FYNNEI. In the case of this clone: This specimen includes other DNA sequences encoding the same CDR3.

This chain links TRBV2 with TRBJ1-1; TRBD1 is a possible D gene (6 bases). Input material: peripheral blood. The origin of this receptor is a man aged 40-55 years with acute or convalescent COVID-19. In DNA, the CDR3 is TGTGCCAGCAGACCAAGAGGGGGGGTAAACACTGAAGCTTTCTTT. Encoded protein: CASRPRGGVNTEAFF.